The sequence of this T cell receptor (beta chain) was determined in a study of T cell responses to AZD1222 COVID-19 vaccine. In germline, CDR1 is SEHNR, CDR2 FQNEAQ (reference sequence). V lost 3 bases, J lost 7 bases, and 8 bases stayed unmatched. The CDR3 is 15 amino acids. Study-wide results and limits: Researchers took repertoire samples only after the peak T cell response had come. Of spike-specific TCRs, nearly half reportedly target regions left unmutated in variants. White British donors predominated, females outnumbered males, and clonal diversity was possibly underestimated. The number of AZD1222 recipients seropositive at baseline was only five or six.

Libraries were prepared by immunoSEQ multiplex PCR; TCRdb keeps only in-frame clonotypes and omits some of them. The sample yields about 210,000 clones, over 80% seen once. Concerning this clone itself: Its antigen remains unknown.

This sample comprised peripheral blood, obtained on day 0 of AZD1222 vaccination. The gene calls are TRBV7-9 and TRBJ2-1, with 8 nucleotides matching TRBD1. This clonotype was obtained from an adult in good health. The CDR3 loop reads CASSLGSGGRNEQFF. In nucleotides, the CDR3 is TGTGCCAGCAGCTTGGGCTCAGGGGGCAGGAATGAGCAGTTCTTC.